A single T cell receptor beta chain is shown here with its context. The sample belongs to a study of T cell changes during pregnancy in multiple sclerosis. Some clones are missing from TCRdb's copy, which holds only in-frame ones; the method was immunoSEQ multiplex PCR. This sample yields tens of thousands of clones, of which 80% to 90% are seen a single time; 8% to 9.5% belongs to the top ten. This CDR3 is 15 amino acids long. Trimming removed 6 bases from V and 1 base from J, with 16 bases in between. Per germline, CDR1 SNHLY and CDR2 FYNNEI. The chain recombines TRBV2 with TRBJ2-7; possible D gene TRBD2, 5 bases. Sequencing was performed on CD8+ T cells from peripheral blood mononuclear cells, taken in the second trimester of pregnancy. This receptor was taken from a female donor with multiple sclerosis, enrolled in a pregnancy study. CDR3 sequence: CASRVGRGISYEQYF. CDR3 DNA sequence: TGTGCCAGCAGAGTAGGACGGGGAATTTCCTACGAGCAGTACTTC.